A single sample is the source of the 19 T cell receptor beta chains below, sequenced in a study of T cell responses to AZD1222 COVID-19 vaccine. Assay used: immunoSEQ multiplex PCR; TCRdb lists only in-frame clones, some missing. The table has about 130,000 clones, more than 80% seen once. Specimen: peripheral blood, collected 28 days after the second AZD1222 dose. All receptors come from an adult who received the AZD1222 COVID-19 vaccine.

This clone was picked up one time. The chain employs TRBV5-5 and TRBJ1-6; TRBD1 agrees at 7 bases. The CDR3 has 15 amino acids. V shed 1 base, J shed 9 bases, and the junction held 7 bases outside the gene matches. Germline V gene sequence: CDR1 SGHKS, CDR2 YYEKEE (reference sequence). Here the CDR3 reads CASSLRQGDSSPLHF. In DNA, the CDR3 is TGTGCCAGCAGCTTGAGGCAGGGGGATAGTTCACCCCTCCACTTT.

In DNA form, the CDR3 reads TGTGCCAGCAGTTTTGGGACCAACTATGGCTACACCTTC. It specifies CASSFGTNYGYTF. The chain combines TRBV6-2 or TRBV6-3 with TRBJ1-2; D might be TRBD1 (5 bases). Trimming took off 4 bases at V and 2 bases at J, with 8 bases between the two ends. This CDR3 is built from 13 residues. Germline V gives CDR1 MNHEY, CDR2 SVGEGT.

The V gene is TRBV28, the J gene TRBJ1-2; 7 positions agree with TRBD1. Per germline, CDR1 MDHEN and CDR2 SYDVKM. V gave up 6 bases and J gave up 12 bases; unmatched junction bases: 16. This CDR3 is 14 amino acids long. The CDR3 loop reads CASRPPGTVRLDTF. The CDR3 DNA is TGTGCCAGCAGACCCCCTGGGACAGTCCGGCTCGACACCTTC.

This clone came up once. The chain combines TRBV28 with TRBJ2-2; D is ambiguous. Trimming removed 5 bases at V and 1 base at J, with 5 bases between. CDR3 length equals 13 residues. Germline loops: CDR1 MDHEN, CDR2 SYDVKM. The CDR3 loop is CASSRQNTGELFF. CDR3 DNA sequence: TGTGCCAGCAGTCGACAGAACACCGGGGAGCTGTTTTTT.

V and J are TRBV27 and TRBJ2-5, with D maybe TRBD1 (5 bases). This CDR3 is built from 15 residues. The germline V gene encodes CDR1 MNHEY and CDR2 SMNVEV (reference sequence). Trimming took 2 bases from V and 3 from J, leaving 13 bases between them. CDR3 sequence reads: CASSLTVQAEETQYF. The CDR3 coding sequence is TGTGCCAGCAGTTTAACGGTACAGGCGGAAGAGACCCAGTACTTC.

This clone was seen only a few times. The chain joins TRBV29-1 to TRBJ1-2, with no clear D. V dropped 0 bases and J dropped 3 bases, with 14 bases sitting between them. CDR1 SQVTM and CDR2 ANQGSEA come from the germline V gene. The CDR3 contains 15 residues. CDR3 loop: CSVEDAGIRDYGYTF. The CDR3 bases are TGCAGCGTTGAAGATGCGGGAATTAGGGACTATGGCTACACCTTC.

This chain joins TRBV7-2 and TRBJ1-1; D ambiguous. The CDR3 has 14 residues. Germline CDR1 SGHTA, CDR2 FQGNSA. V lost 5 bases, J lost 0 bases, and 10 bases lay in between. CDR3 sequence: CASSATNMNTEAFF. The CDR3 DNA reads as TGTGCCAGCAGCGCCACAAACATGAACACTGAAGCTTTCTTT.

As concerns this clone: At one end the junction does not follow the germline gene, possibly because of a read error. The chain employs TRBV2 and TRBJ1-6; the D gene is possibly TRBD1 (6 bases). From germline, CDR1 is SNHLY and CDR2 FYNNEI. The CDR3 has 12 residues. The DNA of the CDR3 is TGTGCCAGCAGTTCCAGCGGGGGCGTCAAGGACTTT. Its translation: CASSSSGGVKDF.

The chain employs TRBV29-1 and TRBJ1-6; D gene uncertain. From germline, CDR1 is SQVTM and CDR2 ANQGSEA. Trimming pared 7 bases from V and 8 bases from J, leaving 12 bases between. The CDR3 is made up of 12 amino acids. The CDR3 coding sequence is TGCAGCGCCCCTCGAAAGTATTCACCCCTCCACTTT. Its protein is CSAPRKYSPLHF.

This clone appeared a single time. This chain connects TRBV5-1 to TRBJ1-1; the D gene is possibly TRBD1 (6 bases). Per germline, CDR1 SGHRS and CDR2 YFSETQ. The CDR3 is made up of 14 amino acids. Trimming shortened V by 2 bases and J by 4 bases, and 12 bases separated the two germline ends. The CDR3: CASSFAGESTEAFF. In DNA, the CDR3 is TGCGCCAGCAGCTTTGCAGGGGAGAGCACTGAAGCTTTCTTT.

The gene calls are TRBV7-9 and TRBJ2-3, with D tentatively TRBD2 (5 bases). The germline V gene has CDR1 SEHNR and CDR2 FQNEAQ (reference sequence). The CDR3 covers 13 residues. Trimming cost V 5 bases and J 6 bases, with 12 bases left between them. CDR3 sequence: CASSPPAADTQYF. The CDR3 nucleotides are TGTGCCAGCAGCCCACCAGCGGCGGATACGCAGTATTTT.

The chain's CDR3 is CASSSAREVPIYF. CDR3 sequence (DNA): TGTGCCAGCAGCTCCGCCAGGGAAGTTCCCATATATTTT. The V and J genes are TRBV7-9 and TRBJ1-3, with D possibly being TRBD1 (5 bases). The V end was cut by 4 bases, the J end by 11 bases, with 15 bases between. The CDR3 runs to 13 residues. CDR1 is SEHNR and CDR2 is FQNEAQ in the germline V gene (reference sequence). Drawing the rest from reference TRBV7-9 and TRBJ1-3, the complete variable domain is DTGVSQNPRHKITKRGQNVTFRCDPISEHNRLYWYRQTLGQGPEFLTYFQNEAQLEKSRLLSDRFSAERPKGSFSTLEIQRTEQGDSAMYLCASSSAREVPIYFGEGSWLTVV.

This clone is a singleton in its sample. CDR3: CASSLASTDTQYF. In DNA, the CDR3 is TGCGCCAGCAGCTTGGCCTCCACAGATACGCAGTATTTT. This chain connects TRBV5-1 to TRBJ2-3; no firm D call. Per germline, CDR1 SGHRS and CDR2 YFSETQ. The V and J ends lost 0 bases and 2 bases respectively, with 4 bases between them. The CDR3 extends over 13 amino acids.

The genes are TRBV19 and TRBJ2-3, with D possibly being TRBD1 or TRBD2 (5 bases each). Trimming pared 4 bases from V and 6 bases from J, leaving 17 bases between. This CDR3 is 15 amino acids long. Germline V gives CDR1 LNHDA, CDR2 SQIVND (reference sequence). The CDR3 DNA is TGTGCCAGTAGTAGGGGACGAACTCATGGGGATACGCAGTATTTT. It is translated as CASSRGRTHGDTQYF.

In its sample, this clone was seen a few times. V usage is TRBV5-5 and J usage is TRBJ2-7; D is undetermined. Trimming stripped 2 bases from V and 7 bases from J, with 10 bases between. CDR1 is SGHKS and CDR2 is YYEKEE in the germline V gene (reference sequence). This CDR3 region has 12 residues. The CDR3 nucleotides read TGTGCCAGCAGCTTTCAACAGTTAGAGCAGTACTTC. Residues: CASSFQQLEQYF.

The V and J genes are TRBV23-1 and TRBJ2-1, with D tentatively TRBD2 (5 bases). TRBV23-1 is an open reading frame whose function is uncertain. This CDR3 has 16 residues. V lost 4 bases, J lost 0 bases, and 13 bases lay in between. The chain's CDR3 is CASSLRELHSYNEQFF. DNA for the CDR3: TGCGCCAGCAGTCTACGGGAACTTCACTCCTACAATGAGCAGTTCTTC.

For the CDR3, the DNA is TGCAGCGTTGCTGAGGGAGCAGATACGCAGTATTTT. This codes for CSVAEGADTQYF. The chain carries TRBV29-1 and TRBJ2-3; D may be TRBD2 (5 bases). V gave up 4 bases and J gave up 4 bases, with 9 bases separating them. CDR3 size: 12 residues. CDR1 is SQVTM, CDR2 ANQGSEA, per germline.

CDR3 protein: CASKITGTGANVLTF. The CDR3 region has the DNA TGTGCCAGCAAAATAACAGGGACTGGGGCCAACGTCCTGACTTTC. This chain connects TRBV6-5 to TRBJ2-6, with a weak D call TRBD1 (6 bases). The CDR3 consists of 15 residues. Trimming cost V 7 bases and J 2 bases, with 12 bases left between them. Germline-derived CDR1 and CDR2 are MNHEY and SVGAGI.

The chain combines TRBV12-3 or TRBV12-4 with TRBJ1-4; D call uncertain. This CDR3 comprises 12 residues. V lost 4 bases to trimming and J lost 8 bases, with 8 bases between them. The CDR3 loop is CASSSVREKLFF. CDR3 nucleotides: TGTGCCAGCAGTTCCGTTCGAGAAAAACTGTTTTTT.